This entry is about one T cell receptor (beta chain). Per the study methods: Amplified reference gene primers provided the basis for estimating nucleated cell counts. Profiled with immunoSEQ multiplex PCR; TCRdb holds only in-frame clones, not every one. V and J calls and clone size are copied from that table; D and trimming were computed from the DNA. Among under 200,000 clones listed, over 70% were seen once. The sample comes from a study of blood T cell repertoires in COVID-19. With 1 base clipped from V and 2 bases from J, the junction kept 7 bases outside the gene matches. Looked up from germline, CDR1 is SGHVS and CDR2 is FNYEAQ. This CDR3 region has 17 residues.

This TCR was recovered from a woman between 40 and 50 years old with acute COVID-19. The chain recombines TRBV7-6 with TRBJ2-1, with 8 bases that match TRBD2. Material for sequencing was PBMCs or T cells enriched from blood (not recorded which). The CDR3 DNA is TGTGCCAGCAGCTTAGGGGGCTCAGCGGGAGCCTACAATGAGCAGTTCTTC. Residues: CASSLGGSAGAYNEQFF.